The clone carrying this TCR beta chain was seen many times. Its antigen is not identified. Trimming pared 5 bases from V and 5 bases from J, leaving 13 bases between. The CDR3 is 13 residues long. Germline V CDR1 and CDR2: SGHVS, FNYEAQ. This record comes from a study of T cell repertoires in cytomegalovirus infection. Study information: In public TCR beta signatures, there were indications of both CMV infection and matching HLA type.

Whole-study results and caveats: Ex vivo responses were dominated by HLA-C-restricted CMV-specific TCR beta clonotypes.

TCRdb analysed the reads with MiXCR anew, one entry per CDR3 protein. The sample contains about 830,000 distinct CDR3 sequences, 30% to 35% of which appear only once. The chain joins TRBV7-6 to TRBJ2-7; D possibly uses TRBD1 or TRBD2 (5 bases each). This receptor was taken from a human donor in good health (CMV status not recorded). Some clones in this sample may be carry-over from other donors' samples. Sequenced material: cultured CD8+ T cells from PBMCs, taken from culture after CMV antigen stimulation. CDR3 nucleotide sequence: TGTGCCAGCAGCAAGACCGGGACGGACGAGCAGTACGTC. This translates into CASSKTGTDEQYV.